The 8 T cell receptor beta chains below come from one sample, sequenced in a study of shared clonotypes between healthy human individuals (dated by TCRdb to 2018 to 2021). Library generation was performed with the immunoSEQ multiplex PCR assay. Here the immuneACCESS table is served through TCRdb, limited to in-frame sequences with V and J called. Missing clones are a known gap in these copies; in checked studies unresolved V genes cover under half, and the rest lacks a known reason. The sample contains roughly 2 million clones, around 95% of them found a single time. 0.13% of the sample goes to the ten largest clones. The specimen was naive CD4+ T cells sorted from blood. The cell subset or site label here, explained by the study, means: CD45RA+ positively selected. The receptors come from a man between 18 and 35 years old in good health.

About this clone itself: The sample carries other DNA sequences with the same CDR3. CDR3 sequence reads: CAWSAGTGGSPLHF. The CDR3 region has the DNA TGTGCCTGGAGCGCCGGGACAGGAGGTTCACCCCTCCACTTT. The rearrangement joins TRBV30 to TRBJ1-6, with TRBD1 identical over 8 bases. The CDR3 is made up of 14 amino acids. Trimming cost V 3 bases and J 9 bases; bases outside gene matches: 7. The germline CDR1 and CDR2 sequences are GTSNPN and SVGIG (reference sequence).

The rearrangement joins TRBV13 to TRBJ2-2; D is possibly TRBD1 (6 bases). Germline V gene data show CDR1 as PRHDT and CDR2 as FYEKMQ (reference sequence). CDR3 length equals 16 residues. Trimming pared 4 bases from V and 5 bases from J, leaving 17 bases between. CDR3 protein: CASSSKTGTTTGELFF. The CDR3 DNA sequence: TGTGCCAGCAGCTCTAAAACCGGGACAACAACCGGGGAGCTGTTTTTT.

This sequence joins TRBV5-1 and TRBJ2-7; 7 positions match TRBD2. This CDR3 is built from 14 residues. Germline V gives CDR1 SGHRS, CDR2 YFSETQ. V gave up 3 bases and J gave up 6 bases; unmatched junction bases: 9. The CDR3 is CASSSGLVPPEQYF. The CDR3 DNA is TGCGCCAGCAGCTCAGGACTAGTTCCCCCCGAGCAGTACTTC.

This clone appeared a single time. Other nucleotide sequences from this sample produce the same CDR3. The V gene is TRBV28, the J gene TRBJ1-2; D remains ambiguous. The CDR3 consists of 13 residues. V was clipped by 5 bases and J by 5 bases, with 12 bases between them. Looked up from germline, CDR1 is MDHEN and CDR2 is SYDVKM. The CDR3 spells CASSLGSGYGYTF. Here the CDR3 DNA reads TGTGCCAGCAGTCTAGGGTCGGGGTATGGCTACACCTTC.

This clone has a single count. This chain connects TRBV27 to TRBJ2-1; TRBD2 matches at 8 bases. CDR1 is MNHEY, CDR2 SMNVEV, per germline (reference sequence). The V and J ends lost 0 bases and 6 bases, in that order; junction bases with no gene match: 13. This CDR3 comprises 18 residues. CDR3 region: CASSLSSYPGLVTNEQFF. Written as DNA, the CDR3 is TGTGCCAGCAGTTTATCTTCCTATCCGGGACTAGTCACCAATGAGCAGTTCTTC.

This chain links TRBV9 with TRBJ1-5; 7 bases fit TRBD1. Germline lookup yields CDR1 SGDLS and CDR2 YYNGEE. The junction had 6 bases not matched to a gene; V was cut back by 3 bases and J by 6 bases. The CDR3 contains 14 residues. Here the CDR3 DNA reads TGTGCCAGCAGCGATGGGACAGTTGGTCAGCCCCAGCATTTT. Translation: CASSDGTVGQPQHF.

This sequence joins TRBV2 and TRBJ2-7; possibly TRBD1 for D (6 bases). The V and J ends lost 6 bases and 2 bases respectively, with 11 bases between them. Germline CDR1 and CDR2: SNHLY and FYNNEI. The CDR3 spans 13 residues. The CDR3 DNA sequence: TGTGCCAGCAGCTCCCAGGGGCCCTACGAGCAGTACTTC. As protein: CASSSQGPYEQYF.

On this clone itself: The junction departs from the called germline gene at one end, perhaps through a read error. The chain links TRBV5-6 to TRBJ2-1; D possibly corresponds to TRBD2 (6 bases). Germline V CDR1 and CDR2: SGHDT, YYEEEE. This CDR3 has 16 amino acids. The CDR3 sequence is CASSLGGRGSSNEQFF. The CDR3 DNA sequence: TGTGCCAGCAGCCTAGGAGGGCGCGGTTCCTCCAATGAGCAGTTCTTC. Using reference TRBV5-6 and TRBJ2-1 for the parts outside the CDR3, the full variable domain is DAGVTQSPTHLIKTRGQQVTLRCSPKSGHDTVSWYQQALGQGPQFIFQYYEEEERQRGNFPDRFSGHQFPNYSSELNVNALLLGDSALYLCASSLGGRGSSNEQFFGPGTRLTVL.